The 25 T cell receptor beta chains below were found in one sample sequenced in a study of T cell responses to AZD1222 COVID-19 vaccine. Profiling relied on immunoSEQ multiplex PCR, and the TCRdb table lists in-frame clones only, not all of them. The sample has around 140,000 clones, approximately 93% seen once. The specimen was peripheral blood, collected on day 0 of AZD1222 vaccination. All receptors derive from an adult in good health.

The chain carries TRBV29-1 and TRBJ2-7; 8 bases fit TRBD1. Trimming removed 1 base from V and 2 bases from J; junction bases left unmatched: 13. From germline, CDR1 is SQVTM and CDR2 ANQGSEA. The CDR3 consists of 17 residues. This chain's CDR3 is CSVEVTRGLTGAYEQYF. Written as DNA, the CDR3 is TGCAGCGTTGAAGTCACCAGAGGGCTGACAGGGGCCTACGAGCAGTACTTC.

This clone was found once. The CDR3, as DNA: TGTGCCAGCAGCACCTCGGGACAGGGGAACCAGCCCCAGCATTTT. This codes for CASSTSGQGNQPQHF. The chain employs TRBV28 and TRBJ1-5; TRBD1 matches at 10 bases. There are 15 residues in the CDR3. J gave up 7 bases and V 6 bases, and 9 bases lay outside the gene matches. Germline V gene data show CDR1 as MDHEN and CDR2 as SYDVKM.

This clone was seen just once. The CDR3 DNA follows: TGTGCCAGCAGGGGACGGACCGGGCAAGAGACCCAGTACTTC. This codes for CASRGRTGQETQYF. J is TRBJ2-5 and V is TRBV5-6; D may be TRBD1 or TRBD2 (5 bases each). In germline, CDR1 is SGHDT, CDR2 YYEEEE. Trimming left V 5 bases short and J 2 bases short, with 13 bases between. The CDR3 is 14 amino acids.

The V call is TRBV18, the J call TRBJ1-5, with D tentatively TRBD1 (6 bases). CDR1 and CDR2 (germline): KGHSH, LQKENI. This CDR3 is 14 amino acids long. V lost 6 bases, J lost 7 bases, and 16 bases lay in between. The CDR3 DNA sequence: TGTGCCAGCTCTCTGGGACGGGACAACCAGCCCCAGCATTTT. Amino acids: CASSLGRDNQPQHF.

The chain employs TRBV29-1 and TRBJ2-7; no clear D. CDR1 is SQVTM and CDR2 is ANQGSEA in the germline V gene. Trimming cost V 4 bases and J 6 bases, with 4 bases left between them. The CDR3 sequence is 9 residues long. CDR3 bases: TGCAGCGTTGTAGGCGAGCAGTACTTC. Translation gives CSVVGEQYF.

This clone was seen once. J is TRBJ1-1 and V is TRBV10-3; TRBD1 is a possible D gene (6 bases). This CDR3 region has 14 residues. The germline gives CDR1 ENHRY, CDR2 SYGVKD. V lost 7 bases to trimming and J lost 2 bases, with 14 bases between them. In nucleotides, the CDR3 is TGTGCCATCACCCCTGACAGGACCAACACTGAAGCTTTCTTT. Translated, it gives CAITPDRTNTEAFF.

The chain joins TRBV6-5 to TRBJ2-7; D remains unclear. The germline V gene encodes CDR1 MNHEY and CDR2 SVGAGI. The CDR3 has 11 amino acids. Trimming cost V 5 bases and J 5 bases, with 7 bases left between them. The CDR3 DNA follows: TGTGCCAGCAGTCTAACTGACGAGCAGTACTTC. Protein: CASSLTDEQYF.

This chain joins TRBV19 and TRBJ2-7; D might be TRBD2 (6 bases). Germline assignment: CDR1 LNHDA and CDR2 SQIVND (reference sequence). CDR3 length equals 13 residues. The V end was cut by 11 bases, the J end by 9 bases, with 23 bases between. CDR3 residues: CASRGGSAFGQYF. For the CDR3, the DNA is TGTGCCTCGAGGGGAGGCAGTGCCTTCGGGCAGTACTTC.

The CDR3 region has the DNA TGTGCCAGCAGCCCTAGTCGCGACTCTAAAGCTTTCTTT. Amino acids: CASSPSRDSKAFF. V gene TRBV11-2 combines with J gene TRBJ1-1; unclear D gene. CDR1 and CDR2 (germline): SGHAT, FQNNGV. Trimming pared 5 bases from V and 9 bases from J, leaving 16 bases between. CDR3 length: 13 amino acids.

This chain uses TRBV30 with TRBJ1-6; D not certain. The germline V and J ends were trimmed by 5 bases and 10 bases, with 15 bases remaining between them. The CDR3 loop spans 13 amino acids. Germline CDR1 and CDR2: GTSNPN and SVGIG (reference sequence). CDR3 sequence (DNA): TGTGCCTGGGAGTCGACCCTGGGGTCACCCCTCCACTTT. Amino acids: CAWESTLGSPLHF.

The rearrangement uses TRBV5-1 and TRBJ2-1; D is unclear. This CDR3 comprises 15 residues. Germline assignment: CDR1 SGHRS and CDR2 YFSETQ. V lost 6 bases to trimming and J lost 4 bases, with 17 bases between them. DNA of the CDR3: TGCGCCAGCACCTCGTCTACTAACCTATACAATGAGCAGTTCTTC. Its protein product is CASTSSTNLYNEQFF.

The chain employs TRBV12-3 or TRBV12-4 and TRBJ2-7; D remains unclear. The CDR3 is 12 residues long. Trimming removed 7 bases from V and 5 bases from J, with 12 bases in between. CDR3 amino acids: CASTHSLHEQYF. The CDR3, as DNA: TGTGCCAGCACCCACTCCTTGCACGAGCAGTACTTC.

The chain combines TRBV9 with TRBJ1-1; D gene uncertain. Germline CDR1 and CDR2: SGDLS and YYNGEE. The CDR3 covers 14 residues. The V and J ends lost 4 bases and 5 bases respectively, with 15 bases between them. The CDR3 spells CASSPRNIGTEAFF. The CDR3 coding sequence is TGTGCCAGCAGCCCCCGTAACATAGGAACTGAAGCTTTCTTT.

The chain recombines TRBV7-2 with TRBJ1-5; D ambiguous. CDR1 and CDR2 from the germline V gene are SGHTA and FQGNSA. The CDR3 has 13 residues. V shed 1 base and J shed 5 bases, with 6 bases lying between them. The CDR3 is CASSLVHYQPQHF. CDR3 bases: TGTGCCAGCAGCTTAGTGCATTATCAGCCCCAGCATTTT.

The chain carries TRBV7-8 and TRBJ1-6; D is ambiguous. The V gene lost 5 bases and the J gene lost 6 bases, with 11 bases spanning the gap. This CDR3 region has 14 residues. Germline values: CDR1 SGHVS, CDR2 FQNEAQ. The CDR3 protein is CASSPTEFNSPLHF. In nucleotides, the CDR3 is TGTGCCAGCAGCCCCACAGAATTTAATTCACCCCTCCACTTT.

The chain uses TRBV19 and TRBJ1-2; no reliable D call. Germline CDR1 is LNHDA and CDR2 is SQIVND (reference sequence). The CDR3 has 16 amino acids. Trimming stripped 0 bases from V and 4 bases from J, with 15 bases between. The CDR3 protein is CASSIDRFGLRYGYTF. The CDR3 bases are TGTGCCAGTAGTATAGATCGTTTTGGGTTACGCTATGGCTACACCTTC.

V gene TRBV6-5 combines with J gene TRBJ1-5; TRBD1 matches at 8 bases. CDR3 length equals 14 residues. Germline CDR1 MNHEY, CDR2 SVGAGI. The ends lost 6 bases at V and 5 bases at J; junction bases unmatched: 6. The CDR3 nucleotides are TGTGCCAGCAGCTGGACAGGGCCCGATCAGCCCCAGCATTTT. Amino acid sequence: CASSWTGPDQPQHF.

The genes are TRBV30 and TRBJ2-7; D is possibly TRBD1 or TRBD2 (6 bases each). Germline assignment: CDR1 GTSNPN and CDR2 SVGIG (reference sequence). V was shortened by 3 bases and J by 5 bases, with 23 bases between the two germline ends. The CDR3 covers 16 residues. The CDR3 DNA is TGTGCCTGGAGACACCAATTGGGGGGCCTCGGTGACGAGCAGTACTTC. Translating gives CAWRHQLGGLGDEQYF.

The rearrangement uses TRBV6-5 and TRBJ1-4; the D is unclear. V was cut by 6 bases and J by 2 bases, with 13 bases left in between. The CDR3 sequence is 15 residues long. Germline lookup yields CDR1 MNHEY and CDR2 SVGAGI. Here the CDR3 DNA reads TGTGCCAGCAGCCAATGGGGTGCGACTAATGAAAAACTGTTTTTT. Amino acid sequence: CASSQWGATNEKLFF.

The J gene is TRBJ2-7, the V gene TRBV19; 9 bases match TRBD2. In germline, CDR1 is LNHDA, CDR2 SQIVND (reference sequence). V lost 3 bases to trimming and J lost 4 bases; unmatched junction nucleotides: 7. The CDR3 runs 15 residues. The CDR3 DNA is TGTGCCAGTAGTATGCAGCGGGAGGTCCTTTACGAGCAGTACTTC. Translation: CASSMQREVLYEQYF. Looking up the rest from reference TRBV19 and TRBJ2-7 gives the full variable domain: DGGITQSPKYLFRKEGQNVTLSCEQNLNHDAMYWYRQDPGQGLRLIYYSQIVNDFQKGDIAEGYSVSREKKESFPLTVTSAQKNPTAFYLCASSMQREVLYEQYFGPGTRLTVT.

This chain links TRBV19 with TRBJ1-4; maybe TRBD1 (5 bases). Germline loops: CDR1 LNHDA, CDR2 SQIVND (reference sequence). The V gene lost 3 bases and the J gene lost 11 bases, with 16 bases spanning the gap. CDR3 size: 14 residues. In DNA, the CDR3 is TGTGCCAGTAGTATGACCGGGGCCCCTGTGAAACTGTTTTTT. The encoded protein is CASSMTGAPVKLFF.

V is TRBV15 and J is TRBJ1-6, with D uncertain. Trimming took off 1 base at V and 6 bases at J, with 7 bases between the two ends. In germline, CDR1 is LNHNV, CDR2 YYDKDF (reference sequence). The CDR3 has 14 amino acids. In DNA, the CDR3 is TGTGCCACCAGCAGAGTTGACTTTAATTCACCCCTCCACTTT. Its protein is CATSRVDFNSPLHF.

The rearrangement joins TRBV6-7 to TRBJ1-4; D is undetermined. TRBV6-7 is given ORF status, its function remaining uncertain. The CDR3 runs 18 residues. Trimming shortened V by 0 bases and J by 5 bases, and 19 bases separated the two germline ends. The CDR3 protein is CASSYSSCAFRMNEKLFF. CDR3 DNA: TGTGCCAGCAGTTACTCGTCGTGTGCGTTCAGGATGAATGAAAAACTGTTTTTT.

V and J are TRBV6-2 or TRBV6-3 and TRBJ2-1; 9 bases align to TRBD2. In germline, CDR1 is MNHEY, CDR2 SVGEGT. The CDR3 totals 16 residues. V lost 5 bases to trimming and J lost 8 bases; unmatched junction nucleotides: 13. CDR3 residues: CASSNPRVAGAHEQFF. The CDR3 nucleotides read TGTGCCAGCAGTAATCCCCGGGTAGCGGGAGCCCATGAGCAGTTCTTC.

CDR3 amino acids: CASSRGLAGDNTQYF. The DNA of the CDR3 is TGTGCCAGCAGCCGAGGACTAGCGGGGGATAATACGCAGTATTTT. The chain links TRBV7-9 to TRBJ2-3; 13 nucleotides agree with TRBD2. CDR3 length: 15 amino acids. With V trimmed by 5 bases and J by 7 bases, 6 bases remained unmatched. Germline lookup yields CDR1 SEHNR and CDR2 FQNEAQ (reference sequence). The entire variable domain, with the rest obtained from reference TRBV7-9 and TRBJ2-3, is as follows: DTGVSQNPRHKITKRGQNVTFRCDPISEHNRLYWYRQTLGQGPEFLTYFQNEAQLEKSRLLSDRFSAERPKGSFSTLEIQRTEQGDSAMYLCASSRGLAGDNTQYFGPGTRLTVL.